This T cell receptor (beta chain) was sequenced in a study of blood T cell repertoires in COVID-19. In the study overall: Collection of acute and convalescent COVID-19 samples took place in the United States, Italy and Spain. T cells, B-cell-depleted T cells, or PBMCs supplied cDNA or gDNA.

Germline CDR1 is LGHDT and CDR2 is YNNKEL (reference sequence). CDR3 size: 15 residues. V lost 3 bases to trimming and J lost 1 base; unmatched junction nucleotides: 3. Authors' analysis steps: Amplification of reference gene primers was used by the study to estimate nucleated cell counts. Assay used: immunoSEQ multiplex PCR; TCRdb lists only in-frame clones, some missing. Clone size and the V and J calls come from that table; the DNA yielded D and trimming. This sample has about 140,000 clones, with about 86% found just once. This rearrangement joins TRBV3-1 (or the pseudogene TRBV3-2) to TRBJ1-1; TRBD1 agrees at 9 bases. The material sequenced was peripheral blood. This receptor was obtained from a woman aged 50 to 60 with active or convalescent COVID-19. The CDR3 DNA sequence: TGTGCCAGCAGCCAGGGACAGGGAGGGAACACTGAAGCTTTCTTT. The encoded protein is CASSQGQGGNTEAFF.